This T cell receptor beta chain emerged from a study of blood T cell repertoires in COVID-19. Across the study: Acute and convalescent COVID-19 samples came from the United States, Italy and Spain. Sources were T cells, B-cell-depleted T cells, or PBMCs; the material itself was cDNA or gDNA.

The germline gives CDR1 SGHKS, CDR2 YYEKEE (reference sequence). This CDR3 comprises 16 residues. With V trimmed by 0 bases and J by 2 bases, 3 bases remained unmatched. In the study's own analysis: Nucleated cell counts were estimated from reference gene primer amplification. Repertoires were generated with immunoSEQ multiplex PCR, while TCRdb's copy carries only in-frame clones and drops some. Clone size and the V and J calls come from that table; the DNA yielded D and trimming. The table lists more than 150,000 clones, 84% of them singletons. About this clone: This sample includes further DNA sequences coding for the same CDR3.

The rearrangement uses TRBV5-5 and TRBJ1-4; 8 nucleotides align to TRBD1. The sequence was collected from a woman aged 50 to 65 with acute or convalescent COVID-19. Sequencing used peripheral blood. CDR3 residues: CASSLGTGRTNEKLFF. The CDR3 DNA sequence: TGTGCCAGCAGCTTGGGGACAGGGAGGACTAATGAAAAACTGTTTTTT. The full variable domain, its missing parts supplied by reference TRBV5-5 and TRBJ1-4, is DAGVTQSPTHLIKTRGQQVTLRCSPISGHKSVSWYQQVLGQGPQFIFQYYEKEERGRGNFPDRFSARQFPNYSSELNVNALLLGDSALYLCASSLGTGRTNEKLFFGSGTQLSVL.